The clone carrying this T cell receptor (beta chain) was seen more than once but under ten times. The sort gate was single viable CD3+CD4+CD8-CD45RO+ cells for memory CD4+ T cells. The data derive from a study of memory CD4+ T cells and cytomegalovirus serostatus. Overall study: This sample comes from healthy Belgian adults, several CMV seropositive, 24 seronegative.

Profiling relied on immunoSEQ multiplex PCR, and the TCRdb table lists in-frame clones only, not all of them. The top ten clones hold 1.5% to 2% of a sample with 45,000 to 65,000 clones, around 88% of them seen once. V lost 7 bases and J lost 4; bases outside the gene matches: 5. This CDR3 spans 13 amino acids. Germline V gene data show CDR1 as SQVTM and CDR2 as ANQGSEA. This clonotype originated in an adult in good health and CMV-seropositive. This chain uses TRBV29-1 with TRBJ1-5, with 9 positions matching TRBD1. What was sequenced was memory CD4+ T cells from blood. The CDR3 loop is CSALTGGNQPQHF. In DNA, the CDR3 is TGCAGCGCCCTGACAGGGGGGAATCAGCCCCAGCATTTT. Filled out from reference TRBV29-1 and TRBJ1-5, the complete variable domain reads SAVISQKPSRDICQRGTSLTIQCQVDSQVTMMFWYRQQPGQSLTLIATANQGSEATYESGFVIDKFPISRPNLTFSTLTVSNMSPEDSSIYLCSALTGGNQPQHFGDGTRLSIL.